Following are 13 T cell receptor beta chains from one sample sequenced in a study of vaccination effects on CD4 cells after COVID-19. Clones were read by immunoSEQ multiplex PCR, and TCRdb kept only the in-frame ones, dropping some. The sample consists of around 63,000 clones, roughly 76% of them appearing once. Their antigens remain unidentified. Using viral peptide pools, the ViraFEST assay grew out antigen-specific CD4+ T cells prior to sequencing. Culturing for around eleven days preceded CD4+ T cell isolation. Nucleocapsid antibody tests were negative, and the vaccine recipients had no prior SARS-CoV-2 infection. Sequenced material: CD4+ T cells from PBMCs cultured with HCoV-OC43 spike peptides, taken before COVID-19 vaccination. The subset: HCoV-OC43 spike overlapping peptide pool stimulation. These receptors were collected from a human donor who received a COVID-19 vaccine.

J is TRBJ2-5 and V is TRBV10-2, with a tentative D call TRBD2 (6 bases). This CDR3 spans 13 amino acids. V gave up 8 bases and J gave up 5 bases, with 15 bases separating them. Germline CDR1 and CDR2: WSHSY and SAAADI. CDR3 protein: CASSSRGVETQYF. The CDR3 DNA sequence: TGCGCCAGCTCCTCCCGCGGGGTTGAGACCCAGTACTTC.

The J gene is TRBJ1-5, the V gene TRBV12-3 or TRBV12-4; D remains unclear. Trimming took 6 bases from V and 8 from J, leaving 11 bases between them. The CDR3 has 12 residues. CDR3 sequence (DNA): TGTGCCAGCAGGAGTGACGGGGAGCCCCAGCATTTT. Its translation is CASRSDGEPQHF.

The chain couples TRBV5-1 to TRBJ1-2; D unresolved. V was cut by 4 bases and J by 5 bases, with 12 bases left in between. The CDR3 sequence is 13 residues long. Germline V lookup: CDR1 SGHRS, CDR2 YFSETQ. The CDR3 DNA is TGCGCCAGCAGCGAATCCGCAGAGTATGGCTACACCTTC. Translating it yields CASSESAEYGYTF.

CDR3 amino acids: CASSLEGRTDTQYF. The CDR3 DNA is TGTGCCAGCAGTTTGGAGGGCCGTACAGATACGCAGTATTTT. V usage is TRBV27 and J usage is TRBJ2-3; possibly TRBD2 for D (6 bases). V shed 3 bases and J shed 3 bases, with 10 bases lying between them. The germline V gene has CDR1 MNHEY and CDR2 SMNVEV (reference sequence). CDR3 length: 14 residues.

The chain is built from TRBV29-1 and TRBJ1-2; 7 nucleotides align to TRBD1. This CDR3 contains 14 residues. V was clipped by 6 bases and J by 7 bases; unmatched bases: 14. The germline V gene has CDR1 SQVTM and CDR2 ANQGSEA. This CDR3 reads CSVTRQGYESGYTF. DNA for the CDR3: TGCAGCGTAACCCGACAGGGTTATGAAAGTGGCTACACCTTC. The full variable domain, with the rest looked up from reference TRBV29-1 and TRBJ1-2, is SAVISQKPSRDICQRGTSLTIQCQVDSQVTMMFWYRQQPGQSLTLIATANQGSEATYESGFVIDKFPISRPNLTFSTLTVSNMSPEDSSIYLCSVTRQGYESGYTFGSGTRLTVV.

The chain has TRBV4-1 and TRBJ1-3; tentatively, D is TRBD1 (6 bases). Trimming took off 1 base at V and 4 bases at J, with 14 bases between the two ends. The CDR3 length is 16 residues. CDR1 and CDR2 from the germline V gene are MGHRA and YSYEKL. The CDR3 loop reads CASSQGGGAQGNTIYF. The CDR3 DNA sequence: TGCGCCAGCAGCCAAGGTGGGGGGGCGCAGGGAAACACCATATATTTT.

CDR3: CASSVFDRGTLHF. In DNA, the CDR3 is TGTGCCAGCAGTGTTTTTGATAGGGGCACCCTCCACTTT. The rearrangement joins TRBV2 to TRBJ1-6; TRBD1 is a possible D gene (5 bases). This CDR3 spans 13 amino acids. Trimming pared 4 bases from V and 14 bases from J, leaving 15 bases between. CDR1 SNHLY and CDR2 FYNNEI come from the germline V gene.

The rearrangement uses TRBV6-6 and TRBJ1-1; the D is unclear. Germline V gives CDR1 MNHNY, CDR2 SVGAGI (reference sequence). The CDR3 spans 11 residues. Trimming left V 6 bases short and J 6 bases short, with 8 bases between. The DNA of the CDR3 is TGTGCCAGCAGGACTCTAGCTGAAGCTTTCTTT. This translates into CASRTLAEAFF.

This chain uses TRBV24-1 with TRBJ2-3; tentative D call: TRBD1 (5 bases). CDR1 and CDR2 (germline): KGHDR, SFDVKD. The CDR3 is 15 residues long. V was cut by 5 bases and J by 0 bases, with 11 bases left in between. The CDR3 coding sequence is TGTGCCACCAGTGTGAGGACAACTAGCACAGATACGCAGTATTTT. Encoded protein: CATSVRTTSTDTQYF.

The genes are TRBV6-5 and TRBJ1-2, with 7 nucleotides matching TRBD1. Germline V CDR1 and CDR2: MNHEY, SVGAGI. The CDR3 sequence is 15 residues long. The trim removed 6 bases at V and 6 bases at J, leaving 13 bases unmatched. The CDR3 DNA reads as TGTGCCAGCAGGGTACAGGGGTCTTTTAGGAATGGCTACACCTTC. Encoded protein: CASRVQGSFRNGYTF.

The V call is TRBV20-1, the J call TRBJ2-1; D gene ambiguous. The CDR3 is made up of 11 amino acids. The germline CDR1 and CDR2 sequences are DFQATT and SNEGSKA (reference sequence). V lost 5 bases and J lost 6, with 8 bases in between. The CDR3 DNA follows: TGCAGTGCTCCTACAACCAATGAGCAGTTCTTC. This codes for CSAPTTNEQFF.

V usage is TRBV30 and J usage is TRBJ2-5, with 8 bases that match TRBD2. V lost 6 bases and J lost 7; bases outside the gene matches: 16. Looked up from germline, CDR1 is GTSNPN and CDR2 is SVGIG (reference sequence). The CDR3 runs 15 residues. The CDR3 nucleotides read TGTGCCTGCCTTCGAGGAAGCGGGGGAGCCGCGACCCAGTACTTC. It is translated as CACLRGSGGAATQYF.

The V call is TRBV5-1, the J call TRBJ2-6; D remains unclear. The germline V and J ends were trimmed by 0 bases and 0 bases, with 7 bases remaining between them. CDR3 size: 16 residues. Per germline, CDR1 SGHRS and CDR2 YFSETQ. DNA of the CDR3: TGCGCCAGCAGCTTGGGGCACCCCTCTGGGGCCAACGTCCTGACTTTC. This encodes CASSLGHPSGANVLTF.